This TCR beta chain was captured by sequencing in a study of T cell responses to AZD1222 COVID-19 vaccine. Study-level background: Analysis merged second doses at about 4 or about 12 weeks.

Profiling relied on immunoSEQ multiplex PCR, and the TCRdb table lists in-frame clones only, not all of them. The data hold 100,000 to 150,000 clones, with 92% observed a single time. Germline loops: CDR1 MGHRA, CDR2 YSYEKL. This CDR3 has 16 amino acids. V was trimmed by 3 bases and J by 4 bases, leaving 16 bases between them. The chain couples TRBV4-1 to TRBJ2-1; D may match TRBD1 or TRBD2 (5 bases each). The sequences come from peripheral blood, collected on day 0 of AZD1222 vaccination. The sequence derives from an adult in good health. CDR3: CASSHPGRVQYNEQFF. The CDR3 nucleotides read TGCGCCAGCAGCCACCCGGGACGAGTCCAATACAATGAGCAGTTCTTC.